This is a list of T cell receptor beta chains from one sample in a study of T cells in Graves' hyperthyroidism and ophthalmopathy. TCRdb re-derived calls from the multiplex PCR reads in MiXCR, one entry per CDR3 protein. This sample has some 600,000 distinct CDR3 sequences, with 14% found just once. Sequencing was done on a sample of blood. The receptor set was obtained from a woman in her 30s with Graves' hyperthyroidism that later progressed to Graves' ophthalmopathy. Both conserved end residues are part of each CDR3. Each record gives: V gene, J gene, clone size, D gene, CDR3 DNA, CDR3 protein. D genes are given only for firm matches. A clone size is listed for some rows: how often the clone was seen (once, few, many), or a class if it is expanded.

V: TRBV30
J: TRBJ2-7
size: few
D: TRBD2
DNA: TGTGCCTGGAGTCAGACTAGCGGGAGAACCCGCGAGCAGTACTTC
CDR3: CAWSQTSGRTREQYF

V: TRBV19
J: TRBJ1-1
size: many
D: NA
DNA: TGTGCCAGTAGTCCCCCCGGGACCCAGGAAGCTTTCTTT
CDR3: CASSPPGTQEAFF

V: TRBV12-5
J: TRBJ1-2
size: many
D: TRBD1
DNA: TGTGCTAGTGGCACCGGGACAGGGCCCGGCTACACCTTC
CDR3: CASGTGTGPGYTF

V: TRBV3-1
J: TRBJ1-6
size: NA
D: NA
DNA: TGTGCCAGCAGCCCCCTCGGGGTTGAGGTTCGGGCCCTCCACTTT
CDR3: CASSPLGVEVRALHF

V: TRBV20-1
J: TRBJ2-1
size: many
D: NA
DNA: TGCAGTGCTAGCGGCCCGGATCTCATCGGGAATGAGCAGTTCTTC
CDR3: CSASGPDLIGNEQFF

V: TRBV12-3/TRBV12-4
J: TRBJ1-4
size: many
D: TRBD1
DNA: TGTGCCAGCAGTTTACAGGGGGCCCAAAATGAAAAACTGTTTTTT
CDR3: CASSLQGAQNEKLFF

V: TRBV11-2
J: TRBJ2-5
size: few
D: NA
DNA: TGTGCCAGCAGCTTAGTCCTAGGGGGGGGTCGTGGACTCCAAGAGACCCAGTACTTC
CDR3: CASSLVLGGGRGLQETQYF

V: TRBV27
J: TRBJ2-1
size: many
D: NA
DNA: TGTGCCAGCAGTTTGTATCGGGAGCCTTCCTACAATGAGCAGTTCTTC
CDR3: CASSLYREPSYNEQFF

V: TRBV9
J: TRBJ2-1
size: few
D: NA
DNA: TGTGCCAGCAGCGTAAGTCCCGTCTACAATGAGCAGTTCTTC
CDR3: CASSVSPVYNEQFF

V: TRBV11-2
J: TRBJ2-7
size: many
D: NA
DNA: TGTGCCAGCAGCTTAGCAGGGTGGGAGCAGTACTTC
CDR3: CASSLAGWEQYF

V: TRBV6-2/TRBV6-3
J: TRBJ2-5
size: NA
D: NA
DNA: TGTGCCAGCAGTTACCCGCCGGGGGTCGGAGAGACCCAGTACTTC
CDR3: CASSYPPGVGETQYF

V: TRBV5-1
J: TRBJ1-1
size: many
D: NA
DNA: TGCGCCAGCAGCGCGGATTGGTCTCCCCAAGAAGCTTTCTTT
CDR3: CASSADWSPQEAFF

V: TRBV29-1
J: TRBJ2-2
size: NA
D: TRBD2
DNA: TGCAGCGCTTCCTTAGACATAGCGGGACCAAACACCGGGGAGCTGTTTTTT
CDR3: CSASLDIAGPNTGELFF

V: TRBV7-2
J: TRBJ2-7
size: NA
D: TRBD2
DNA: TGTGCCAGCAGCTCGACTAGCGAAACCTACGAGCAGTACTTC
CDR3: CASSSTSETYEQYF

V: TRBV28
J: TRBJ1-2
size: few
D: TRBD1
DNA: TGTGCCAGCAGTTGGGACAGACATGGCTACACCTTC
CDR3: CASSWDRHGYTF

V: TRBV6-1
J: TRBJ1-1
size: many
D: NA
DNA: TGTGCCAGCAGTGAAGCTCGGGGTCAGACTGAAGCTTTCTTT
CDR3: CASSEARGQTEAFF